What follows are 15 T cell receptor beta chains derived from one specimen sequenced in a study of blood T cell repertoires in COVID-19. The table came from immunoSEQ multiplex PCR; TCRdb's copy has only in-frame clones and leaves some out. The sample has fewer than 500,000 clones, about 80% seen once. Input material: peripheral blood. The receptor source for this set is a human donor with acute or convalescent COVID-19. The donor label of this sample is uncertain.

The chain links TRBV6-1 to TRBJ1-2; D might be TRBD1 (6 bases). The germline V gene has CDR1 MNHNS and CDR2 SASEGT. Trimming took 3 bases from V and 4 from J, leaving 12 bases between them. CDR3 length: 14 amino acids. The CDR3 DNA is TGTGCCAGCAGTGATCCAGGGGCATTCTATGGCTACACCTTC. Protein sequence: CASSDPGAFYGYTF.

J is TRBJ1-1 and V is TRBV7-6; D uncertain. The CDR3 runs 15 residues. The germline V and J ends were trimmed by 5 bases and 0 bases, with 13 bases remaining between them. CDR1 is SGHVS, CDR2 FNYEAQ, per germline. The CDR3, as DNA: TGTGCCAGCAGCCGACCGGGGAGTTTGAACACTGAAGCTTTCTTT. Protein product: CASSRPGSLNTEAFF.

The chain is built from TRBV3-1 (or the pseudogene TRBV3-2) and TRBJ2-3; tentative D call: TRBD2 (5 bases). The V and J ends lost 4 bases and 1 base respectively, with 9 bases between them. Germline assignment: CDR1 LGHDT and CDR2 YNNKEL (reference sequence). This CDR3 has 14 residues. The CDR3 sequence is CASSREYGTDTQYF. CDR3 in DNA: TGTGCCAGCAGCCGGGAGTACGGCACAGATACGCAGTATTTT.

The V gene is TRBV29-1, the J gene TRBJ1-5, with D perhaps TRBD1 (5 bases). Per germline, CDR1 SQVTM and CDR2 ANQGSEA. This CDR3 is 13 amino acids long. The V and J ends lost 4 bases and 0 bases respectively, with 7 bases between them. CDR3 nucleotides: TGCAGCGTTGCTCAGGGTAGCAATCAGCCCCAGCATTTT. It codes for CSVAQGSNQPQHF.

V and J are TRBV5-4 and TRBJ1-6; 9 nucleotides match TRBD1. Trimming took 5 bases from V and 4 from J; bases not matched to a gene: 7. The CDR3 is 16 amino acids. Germline CDR1 SGHNT, CDR2 YYREEE (reference sequence). The CDR3 loop reads CASSLGTGNYNSPLHF. The CDR3 DNA is TGTGCCAGCAGTCTTGGGACAGGGAATTATAATTCACCCCTCCACTTT.

This rearrangement joins TRBV11-3 to TRBJ2-1; 10 positions match TRBD1. CDR1 is SGHNT and CDR2 is YENEEA in the germline V gene. There are 15 residues in the CDR3. Trimming removed 2 bases from V and 7 bases from J; junction bases left unmatched: 5. CDR3 bases: TGTGCCAGCAGCTTATCAGGGGACAGGGGAAATGAGCAGTTCTTC. This codes for CASSLSGDRGNEQFF.

V and J are TRBV11-2 and TRBJ1-5, with TRBD1 identical over 7 bases. This CDR3 is built from 17 residues. V was clipped by 1 base and J by 3 bases; unmatched bases: 9. The germline V gene has CDR1 SGHAT and CDR2 FQNNGV. The CDR3 region is CASSLGPWDSFNQPQHF. The DNA for the CDR3 is TGTGCCAGCAGCTTAGGCCCTTGGGACAGCTTCAATCAGCCCCAGCATTTT. The full variable domain, with the rest looked up from reference TRBV11-2 and TRBJ1-5, is EAGVAQSPRYKIIEKRQSVAFWCNPISGHATLYWYQQILGQGPKLLIQFQNNGVVDDSQLPKDRFSAERLKGVDSTLKIQPAKLEDSAVYLCASSLGPWDSFNQPQHFGDGTRLSIL.

The V gene is TRBV12-5, the J gene TRBJ2-2; a weak D match, TRBD2 (5 bases). Germline assignment: CDR1 LGHNT and CDR2 FRNRAP. V was clipped by 5 bases and J by 6 bases, with 13 bases between them. This CDR3 contains 14 residues. The CDR3 spells CASGRLSSAGELFF. In DNA, the CDR3 is TGTGCTAGTGGTCGACTAAGCAGTGCCGGGGAGCTGTTTTTT.

Details on this clone: Other DNA sequences within the sample encode an identical CDR3. The V gene is TRBV27, the J gene TRBJ1-1; D is undetermined. Trimming removed 2 bases from V and 7 bases from J, with 5 bases in between. The CDR3 length is 11 residues. The V gene's germline CDR1 is MNHEY and CDR2 SMNVEV (reference sequence). The CDR3 DNA reads TGTGCCAGCAGTTTAGGCGGTGAAGCTTTCTTT. This gives the protein CASSLGGEAFF.

The gene calls are TRBV30 and TRBJ1-1; 8 nucleotides match TRBD1. CDR3 length: 17 residues. From germline, CDR1 is GTSNPN and CDR2 SVGIG (reference sequence). V shed 3 bases, J shed 1 base, and the junction held 13 bases outside the gene matches. The CDR3: CAWSTVRAGQANTEAFF. The CDR3 DNA reads as TGTGCCTGGAGCACCGTTAGGGCGGGACAGGCGAACACTGAAGCTTTCTTT.

The rearrangement uses TRBV18 and TRBJ1-1, with 8 bases matching TRBD1. Looked up from germline, CDR1 is KGHSH and CDR2 is LQKENI. The V and J ends lost 3 bases and 4 bases, in that order; junction bases with no gene match: 13. The CDR3 is 17 amino acids. The CDR3 DNA follows: TGTGCCAGCTCACCGGGGAGGGGCAGGGGGCATGTCACTGAAGCTTTCTTT. Translating gives CASSPGRGRGHVTEAFF.

The chain is built from TRBV5-1 and TRBJ2-5; 7 bases map to TRBD1. This CDR3 is 17 amino acids long. After removal of 3 bases from V and 4 bases from J, the junction contained 15 bases not matched to a gene. CDR1 and CDR2 from the germline V gene are SGHRS and YFSETQ. In DNA, the CDR3 is TGCGCCAGCAGCTCGACTTGGGGACAGATAGCCTTAGAGACCCAGTACTTC. Residues: CASSSTWGQIALETQYF.

The chain recombines TRBV7-9 with TRBJ2-3, with D uncertain. This CDR3 region has 13 residues. The V gene's germline CDR1 is SEHNR and CDR2 FQNEAQ (reference sequence). Trimming removed 4 bases from V and 2 bases from J, with 7 bases in between. The CDR3 protein is CASSSRPTDTQYF. CDR3 coding DNA: TGTGCCAGCAGCTCTCGTCCCACAGATACGCAGTATTTT.

The genes are TRBV5-4 and TRBJ2-5, with D possibly being TRBD2 (6 bases). V gave up 6 bases and J gave up 2 bases, with 20 bases separating them. CDR1 SGHNT and CDR2 YYREEE come from the germline V gene (reference sequence). CDR3 length: 16 amino acids. The CDR3, as DNA: TGTGCCAGCACAGGCGGAGGGAAAACAGCTCAAGAGACCCAGTACTTC. It translates to CASTGGGKTAQETQYF.

The CDR3 region has the DNA TGTGCCTGGAGTGTACTAGCGGGGTACGAGCAGTACTTC. Protein product: CAWSVLAGYEQYF. V usage is TRBV30 and J usage is TRBJ2-7, with 10 bases that match TRBD2. The CDR3 contains 13 residues. The V gene's germline CDR1 is GTSNPN and CDR2 SVGIG (reference sequence). The V segment lost 0 bases and the J segment 4 bases; nucleotides outside the gene matches: 0.